The 30 T cell receptor beta chains presented below share a single source sample, sequenced in a study of blood T cell repertoires in COVID-19 (dated by TCRdb to the early 2020s). The library was built by means of the immunoSEQ multiplex PCR assay. TCRdb obtained this table from immuneACCESS and retained in-frame rearrangements with V and J assigned. These tables miss some clones; where compared with another copy, unresolved V genes account for less than half of the shortfall, and the remainder is unexplained. This sample holds fewer than 120,000 clones; nearly 90% were observed only once. Around 4.8% of the sample is taken by the ten largest. Material for sequencing was peripheral blood. These receptors were collected from a human donor in a cohort sampled during active COVID-19.

V is TRBV6-5 and J is TRBJ2-7, with 7 bases that match TRBD1. This CDR3 is 14 amino acids long. Germline V gene sequence: CDR1 MNHEY, CDR2 SVGAGI. With 6 bases clipped from V and 4 bases from J, the junction kept 9 bases outside the gene matches. In DNA, the CDR3 is TGTGCCAGCAGATTCGGGACAGCCAGATACGAGCAGTACTTC. Protein sequence: CASRFGTARYEQYF.

The CDR3 region is CASSLVAGGPGNTQYF. CDR3 nucleotides: TGTGCCAGCAGTTTGGTCGCGGGAGGGCCAGGAAATACGCAGTATTTT. The rearrangement joins TRBV28 to TRBJ2-3; 9 bases fit TRBD2. The trim removed 3 bases at V and 7 bases at J, leaving 11 bases unmatched. Germline V gives CDR1 MDHEN, CDR2 SYDVKM. CDR3 length: 16 amino acids.

V gene TRBV4-3 combines with J gene TRBJ1-6, with D perhaps matching TRBD1 (5 bases). V was clipped by 0 bases and J by 8 bases, with 14 bases between them. The CDR3 spans 16 residues. CDR1 is LGHNA, CDR2 YSLEER, per germline. As DNA, the CDR3 is TGCGCCAGCAGCCAAGATCCGGCCAGGGTGTATTCACCCCTCCACTTT. It yields the protein CASSQDPARVYSPLHF.

V gene TRBV24-1 combines with J gene TRBJ2-2, with 11 bases aligning to TRBD2. After removal of 7 bases from V and 3 bases from J, the junction contained 9 bases not matched to a gene. The CDR3 contains 17 residues. Germline V gives CDR1 KGHDR, CDR2 SFDVKD. As DNA, the CDR3 is TGTGCCACCAGCACAAAACCGGGACTAGCGGACACCGGGGAGCTGTTTTTT. Protein product: CATSTKPGLADTGELFF.

This chain uses TRBV28 with TRBJ2-1; 7 nucleotides line up with TRBD2. This CDR3 is 15 amino acids long. The V segment lost 7 bases and the J segment 8 bases; nucleotides outside the gene matches: 14. The germline V gene encodes CDR1 MDHEN and CDR2 SYDVKM. For the CDR3, the DNA is TGTGCCAGCACCCCAGAGCGGGATGTCGGCTATGAGCAGTTCTTC. Encoded protein: CASTPERDVGYEQFF.

The chain recombines TRBV6-2 or TRBV6-3 with TRBJ2-7, with 7 nucleotides matching TRBD1. The CDR3 runs 14 residues. V lost 7 bases and J lost 2; bases outside the gene matches: 8. Germline assignment: CDR1 MNHEY and CDR2 SVGEGT. CDR3 loop: CASIPVGQTYEQYF. The CDR3 bases are TGTGCCAGCATCCCGGTGGGACAGACCTACGAGCAGTACTTC.

This chain links TRBV5-4 with TRBJ2-7; 8 bases match TRBD2. The CDR3 length is 15 residues. CDR1 SGHNT and CDR2 YYREEE come from the germline V gene (reference sequence). V shed 2 bases, J shed 3 bases, and the junction held 7 bases outside the gene matches. The chain's CDR3 is CASSFGAGVLYEQYF. The CDR3 DNA follows: TGTGCCAGCAGCTTTGGAGCGGGAGTGCTCTACGAGCAGTACTTC.

V and J are TRBV9 and TRBJ2-1; 7 bases fit TRBD2. Germline V lookup: CDR1 SGDLS, CDR2 YYNGEE. There are 13 residues in the CDR3. Unmatched junction bases numbered 9, after V lost 3 bases and J lost 12 bases. This CDR3 reads CASSGSRTGGQFF. The CDR3 DNA is TGTGCCAGCAGCGGATCCAGGACGGGGGGGCAGTTCTTC.

This clone appeared a single time. The rearrangement uses TRBV6-5 and TRBJ1-1, with D unclear. Germline CDR1 and CDR2: MNHEY and SVGAGI. V was pared by 0 bases and J by 1 base, with 9 bases between. The CDR3 spans 15 residues. The CDR3 nucleotides read TGTGCCAGCAGTTACTCACGCGGGGAGAACACTGAAGCTTTCTTT. It specifies CASSYSRGENTEAFF.

The chain combines TRBV14 with TRBJ2-2; D is unclear. This CDR3 region has 15 residues. The germline V gene encodes CDR1 SGHDN and CDR2 FVKESK. V was cut by 0 bases and J by 1 base, with 6 bases left in between. CDR3 sequence (DNA): TGTGCCAGCAGCCAAGAATCGGGGAACACCGGGGAGCTGTTTTTT. Amino acids: CASSQESGNTGELFF. The full variable domain, rest sourced from reference TRBV14 and TRBJ2-2, is EAGVTQFPSHSVIEKGQTVTLRCDPISGHDNLYWYRRVMGKEIKFLLHFVKESKQDESGMPNNRFLAERTGGTYSTLKVQPAELEDSGVYFCASSQESGNTGELFFGEGSRLTVL.

The chain joins TRBV24-1 to TRBJ1-1; no reliable D call. Germline lookup yields CDR1 KGHDR and CDR2 SFDVKD. The CDR3 extends over 15 amino acids. Trimming took 7 bases from V and 1 from J, leaving 15 bases between them. The CDR3 loop is CATRPYVGWNTEAFF. The CDR3 DNA sequence: TGTGCCACCAGACCTTATGTCGGGTGGAACACTGAAGCTTTCTTT.

The sample holds one count of this clone. The V call is TRBV5-1, the J call TRBJ1-6; 8 bases line up with TRBD1. The CDR3 spans 15 residues. V shed 4 bases, J shed 9 bases, and the junction held 9 bases outside the gene matches. Germline loops: CDR1 SGHRS, CDR2 YFSETQ. The CDR3 region has the DNA TGCGCCAGCAGCCTATCCGGGACAGGTGTTTCACCCCTCCACTTT. This translates into CASSLSGTGVSPLHF.

This clone has a handful of counts. The chain links TRBV5-8 to TRBJ1-4; possibly TRBD1 for D (5 bases). Germline V gene lookup returns CDR1 SGHTS and CDR2 YDEGEE. The length of the CDR3 is 13 residues. V was shortened by 0 bases and J by 8 bases, with 8 bases between the two germline ends. CDR3 amino acids: CASSLGGREKLFF. DNA of the CDR3: TGTGCCAGCAGCTTGGGGGGCAGGGAAAAACTGTTTTTT.

The chain couples TRBV7-3 to TRBJ2-1; 11 bases are shared with TRBD2. Germline-derived CDR1 and CDR2 are SGHTA and FQGTGA. The CDR3 runs 16 residues. With V trimmed by 4 bases and J by 0 bases, 2 bases remained unmatched. CDR3 region: CASSSSGGSSYNEQFF. The CDR3 DNA follows: TGTGCCAGCAGCTCTAGCGGGGGGAGCTCCTACAATGAGCAGTTCTTC.

V gene TRBV2 combines with J gene TRBJ2-2; 10 bases match TRBD1. The CDR3 extends over 17 amino acids. After removal of 5 bases from V and 7 bases from J, the junction contained 13 bases not matched to a gene. Germline V gene sequence: CDR1 SNHLY, CDR2 FYNNEI. The CDR3 reads CASSLSGQGSFNGELFF. CDR3 nucleotides: TGTGCCAGCAGTTTATCGGGACAGGGGTCTTTTAACGGGGAGCTGTTTTTT.

The V and J genes are TRBV27 and TRBJ1-6; D not resolved. The CDR3 has 16 amino acids. The V and J ends lost 2 bases and 6 bases respectively, with 14 bases between them. Germline CDR1 reads MNHEY; CDR2 reads SMNVEV (reference sequence). The CDR3 sequence is CASSLEARIINSPLHF. The CDR3 nucleotides read TGTGCCAGCAGTTTAGAGGCACGGATTATTAATTCACCCCTCCACTTT.

This clone was picked up a small number of times. The CDR3 DNA follows: TGTGCCACCAGCAGAGATAGCGGGGGGGCCGATACGCAGTATTTT. This gives the protein CATSRDSGGADTQYF. The chain joins TRBV15 to TRBJ2-3; 11 nucleotides align to TRBD2. V lost 0 bases and J lost 6; bases outside the gene matches: 2. This CDR3 region has 15 residues. The germline V gene has CDR1 LNHNV and CDR2 YYDKDF (reference sequence).

The chain uses TRBV24-1 and TRBJ1-2, with TRBD1 as a possible D gene (6 bases). Germline loops: CDR1 KGHDR, CDR2 SFDVKD. This CDR3 is built from 14 residues. Trimming left V 6 bases short and J 4 bases short, with 14 bases between. The CDR3 loop reads CATSREGGSYGYTF. CDR3 DNA sequence: TGTGCCACCAGTCGGGAAGGGGGAAGCTATGGCTACACCTTC.

The chain carries TRBV29-1 and TRBJ1-2, with TRBD1 as a possible D gene (6 bases). The V end lost 1 base, the J end lost 4 bases, and 10 bases lay between the germline ends. The CDR3 length is 13 residues. The germline V gene has CDR1 SQVTM and CDR2 ANQGSEA. This chain's CDR3 is CSVEVQGTYGYTF. In DNA form, the CDR3 reads TGCAGCGTTGAAGTCCAGGGGACCTATGGCTACACCTTC.

This chain connects TRBV5-1 to TRBJ2-5, with D possibly matching TRBD2 (6 bases). The CDR3 loop spans 16 amino acids. Trimming removed 4 bases at V and 3 bases at J, with 19 bases between. Per the germline V gene, CDR1 is SGHRS and CDR2 is YFSETQ. CDR3 bases: TGCGCCAGCAGCGGAGGGAGACAAGTCCGAAAAGAGACCCAGTACTTC. This encodes CASSGGRQVRKETQYF.

This chain uses TRBV3-1 (or the pseudogene TRBV3-2) with TRBJ1-2; 7 nucleotides line up with TRBD1. The germline CDR1 and CDR2 sequences are LGHDT and YNNKEL (reference sequence). J gave up 8 bases and V 6 bases, and 15 bases lay outside the gene matches. The CDR3 consists of 15 residues. The CDR3 region is CASSRDTYRGGGYTF. In DNA, the CDR3 is TGTGCCAGCAGTCGAGACACTTACAGGGGCGGAGGCTACACCTTC.

This clone came up a few times. V is TRBV3-1 (or the pseudogene TRBV3-2) and J is TRBJ2-3; TRBD2 matches 7 bases. Germline V gives CDR1 LGHDT, CDR2 YNNKEL (reference sequence). V lost 5 bases and J lost 2; bases outside the gene matches: 10. The CDR3 spans 16 residues. The CDR3 is CASSMLGGGFTDTQYF. The CDR3 DNA is TGTGCCAGCAGCATGCTTGGCGGGGGTTTCACAGATACGCAGTATTTT.

CDR3 in amino acids: CASSTVAGERNEQFF. The CDR3 region has the DNA TGTGCCAGCAGCACCGTAGCGGGGGAACGCAATGAGCAGTTCTTC. The chain joins TRBV5-8 to TRBJ2-1; 9 bases fit TRBD2. The CDR3 loop spans 15 amino acids. Germline lookup yields CDR1 SGHTS and CDR2 YDEGEE. V shed 4 bases and J 6 bases; nucleotides not matched to a gene: 8.

The chain is built from TRBV6-5 and TRBJ1-4; TRBD1 aligns across 7 bases. The CDR3 extends over 15 amino acids. The V and J ends lost 3 bases and 8 bases, in that order; junction bases with no gene match: 9. Germline lookup yields CDR1 MNHEY and CDR2 SVGAGI. In DNA, the CDR3 is TGTGCCAGCAGTTATAGACAGGGAGTGAGGGAAAAACTGTTTTTT. Encoded protein: CASSYRQGVREKLFF.

DNA of the CDR3: TGTGCCAGCAGGTTAGCGGGATCGGGAAACGGGGAGCTGTTTTTT. Protein sequence: CASRLAGSGNGELFF. The chain combines TRBV28 with TRBJ2-2; 8 nucleotides align to TRBD2. Germline assignment: CDR1 MDHEN and CDR2 SYDVKM. V lost 6 bases, J lost 7 bases, and 10 bases stayed unmatched. The CDR3 runs to 15 residues.

This chain uses TRBV7-2 with TRBJ2-2; D ambiguous. Germline-derived CDR1 and CDR2 are SGHTA and FQGNSA. V lost 5 bases, J lost 4 bases, and 11 bases lay in between. The CDR3 totals 14 residues. This CDR3 is CASSVMRITGELFF. CDR3 bases: TGTGCCAGCAGCGTTATGCGAATCACCGGGGAGCTGTTTTTT. The full variable domain, its missing parts supplied by reference TRBV7-2 and TRBJ2-2, is GAGVSQSPSNKVTEKGKDVELRCDPISGHTALYWYRQSLGQGLEFLIYFQGNSAPDKSGLPSDRFSAERTGGSVSTLTIQRTQQEDSAVYLCASSVMRITGELFFGEGSRLTVL.

The chain is built from TRBV4-1 and TRBJ2-2; the match to TRBD1 covers 7 bases. The CDR3 is 16 residues long. The V gene end was trimmed by 2 bases and the J gene end by 4 bases; junction bases not matched to a gene: 7. The germline gives CDR1 MGHRA, CDR2 YSYEKL. The CDR3 loop reads CASSQIGQALTGELFF. CDR3 sequence (DNA): TGCGCCAGCAGCCAAATAGGACAGGCGCTCACCGGGGAGCTGTTTTTT.

V and J are TRBV4-1 and TRBJ2-1, with 8 bases identical to TRBD1. The CDR3 is made up of 16 amino acids. Per the germline V gene, CDR1 is MGHRA and CDR2 is YSYEKL. The trim removed 4 bases at V and 5 bases at J, leaving 10 bases unmatched. DNA of the CDR3: TGCGCCAGCAGCCGACCACTCCGGGACAGGCACAATGAGCAGTTCTTC. It translates to CASSRPLRDRHNEQFF.

The rearrangement uses TRBV6-5 and TRBJ1-1; TRBD1 agrees at 7 bases. After removal of 5 bases from V and 2 bases from J, the junction contained 5 bases not matched to a gene. Germline V gene data show CDR1 as MNHEY and CDR2 as SVGAGI. This CDR3 region has 14 residues. The CDR3 DNA sequence: TGTGCCAGCAGTCTTGACAGGGCAAACACTGAAGCTTTCTTT. This translates into CASSLDRANTEAFF.

This chain connects TRBV7-9 to TRBJ2-5, with D possibly being TRBD1 (6 bases). CDR3 length: 15 residues. The germline V gene has CDR1 SEHNR and CDR2 FQNEAQ (reference sequence). V was clipped by 0 bases and J by 3 bases, with 11 bases between them. The CDR3 nucleotides are TGTGCCAGCAGCTTAGCCCAGGGGTCGGAAGAGACCCAGTACTTC. It encodes CASSLAQGSEETQYF. Looking up the rest from reference TRBV7-9 and TRBJ2-5 gives the full variable domain: DTGVSQNPRHKITKRGQNVTFRCDPISEHNRLYWYRQTLGQGPEFLTYFQNEAQLEKSRLLSDRFSAERPKGSFSTLEIQRTEQGDSAMYLCASSLAQGSEETQYFGPGTRLLVL.